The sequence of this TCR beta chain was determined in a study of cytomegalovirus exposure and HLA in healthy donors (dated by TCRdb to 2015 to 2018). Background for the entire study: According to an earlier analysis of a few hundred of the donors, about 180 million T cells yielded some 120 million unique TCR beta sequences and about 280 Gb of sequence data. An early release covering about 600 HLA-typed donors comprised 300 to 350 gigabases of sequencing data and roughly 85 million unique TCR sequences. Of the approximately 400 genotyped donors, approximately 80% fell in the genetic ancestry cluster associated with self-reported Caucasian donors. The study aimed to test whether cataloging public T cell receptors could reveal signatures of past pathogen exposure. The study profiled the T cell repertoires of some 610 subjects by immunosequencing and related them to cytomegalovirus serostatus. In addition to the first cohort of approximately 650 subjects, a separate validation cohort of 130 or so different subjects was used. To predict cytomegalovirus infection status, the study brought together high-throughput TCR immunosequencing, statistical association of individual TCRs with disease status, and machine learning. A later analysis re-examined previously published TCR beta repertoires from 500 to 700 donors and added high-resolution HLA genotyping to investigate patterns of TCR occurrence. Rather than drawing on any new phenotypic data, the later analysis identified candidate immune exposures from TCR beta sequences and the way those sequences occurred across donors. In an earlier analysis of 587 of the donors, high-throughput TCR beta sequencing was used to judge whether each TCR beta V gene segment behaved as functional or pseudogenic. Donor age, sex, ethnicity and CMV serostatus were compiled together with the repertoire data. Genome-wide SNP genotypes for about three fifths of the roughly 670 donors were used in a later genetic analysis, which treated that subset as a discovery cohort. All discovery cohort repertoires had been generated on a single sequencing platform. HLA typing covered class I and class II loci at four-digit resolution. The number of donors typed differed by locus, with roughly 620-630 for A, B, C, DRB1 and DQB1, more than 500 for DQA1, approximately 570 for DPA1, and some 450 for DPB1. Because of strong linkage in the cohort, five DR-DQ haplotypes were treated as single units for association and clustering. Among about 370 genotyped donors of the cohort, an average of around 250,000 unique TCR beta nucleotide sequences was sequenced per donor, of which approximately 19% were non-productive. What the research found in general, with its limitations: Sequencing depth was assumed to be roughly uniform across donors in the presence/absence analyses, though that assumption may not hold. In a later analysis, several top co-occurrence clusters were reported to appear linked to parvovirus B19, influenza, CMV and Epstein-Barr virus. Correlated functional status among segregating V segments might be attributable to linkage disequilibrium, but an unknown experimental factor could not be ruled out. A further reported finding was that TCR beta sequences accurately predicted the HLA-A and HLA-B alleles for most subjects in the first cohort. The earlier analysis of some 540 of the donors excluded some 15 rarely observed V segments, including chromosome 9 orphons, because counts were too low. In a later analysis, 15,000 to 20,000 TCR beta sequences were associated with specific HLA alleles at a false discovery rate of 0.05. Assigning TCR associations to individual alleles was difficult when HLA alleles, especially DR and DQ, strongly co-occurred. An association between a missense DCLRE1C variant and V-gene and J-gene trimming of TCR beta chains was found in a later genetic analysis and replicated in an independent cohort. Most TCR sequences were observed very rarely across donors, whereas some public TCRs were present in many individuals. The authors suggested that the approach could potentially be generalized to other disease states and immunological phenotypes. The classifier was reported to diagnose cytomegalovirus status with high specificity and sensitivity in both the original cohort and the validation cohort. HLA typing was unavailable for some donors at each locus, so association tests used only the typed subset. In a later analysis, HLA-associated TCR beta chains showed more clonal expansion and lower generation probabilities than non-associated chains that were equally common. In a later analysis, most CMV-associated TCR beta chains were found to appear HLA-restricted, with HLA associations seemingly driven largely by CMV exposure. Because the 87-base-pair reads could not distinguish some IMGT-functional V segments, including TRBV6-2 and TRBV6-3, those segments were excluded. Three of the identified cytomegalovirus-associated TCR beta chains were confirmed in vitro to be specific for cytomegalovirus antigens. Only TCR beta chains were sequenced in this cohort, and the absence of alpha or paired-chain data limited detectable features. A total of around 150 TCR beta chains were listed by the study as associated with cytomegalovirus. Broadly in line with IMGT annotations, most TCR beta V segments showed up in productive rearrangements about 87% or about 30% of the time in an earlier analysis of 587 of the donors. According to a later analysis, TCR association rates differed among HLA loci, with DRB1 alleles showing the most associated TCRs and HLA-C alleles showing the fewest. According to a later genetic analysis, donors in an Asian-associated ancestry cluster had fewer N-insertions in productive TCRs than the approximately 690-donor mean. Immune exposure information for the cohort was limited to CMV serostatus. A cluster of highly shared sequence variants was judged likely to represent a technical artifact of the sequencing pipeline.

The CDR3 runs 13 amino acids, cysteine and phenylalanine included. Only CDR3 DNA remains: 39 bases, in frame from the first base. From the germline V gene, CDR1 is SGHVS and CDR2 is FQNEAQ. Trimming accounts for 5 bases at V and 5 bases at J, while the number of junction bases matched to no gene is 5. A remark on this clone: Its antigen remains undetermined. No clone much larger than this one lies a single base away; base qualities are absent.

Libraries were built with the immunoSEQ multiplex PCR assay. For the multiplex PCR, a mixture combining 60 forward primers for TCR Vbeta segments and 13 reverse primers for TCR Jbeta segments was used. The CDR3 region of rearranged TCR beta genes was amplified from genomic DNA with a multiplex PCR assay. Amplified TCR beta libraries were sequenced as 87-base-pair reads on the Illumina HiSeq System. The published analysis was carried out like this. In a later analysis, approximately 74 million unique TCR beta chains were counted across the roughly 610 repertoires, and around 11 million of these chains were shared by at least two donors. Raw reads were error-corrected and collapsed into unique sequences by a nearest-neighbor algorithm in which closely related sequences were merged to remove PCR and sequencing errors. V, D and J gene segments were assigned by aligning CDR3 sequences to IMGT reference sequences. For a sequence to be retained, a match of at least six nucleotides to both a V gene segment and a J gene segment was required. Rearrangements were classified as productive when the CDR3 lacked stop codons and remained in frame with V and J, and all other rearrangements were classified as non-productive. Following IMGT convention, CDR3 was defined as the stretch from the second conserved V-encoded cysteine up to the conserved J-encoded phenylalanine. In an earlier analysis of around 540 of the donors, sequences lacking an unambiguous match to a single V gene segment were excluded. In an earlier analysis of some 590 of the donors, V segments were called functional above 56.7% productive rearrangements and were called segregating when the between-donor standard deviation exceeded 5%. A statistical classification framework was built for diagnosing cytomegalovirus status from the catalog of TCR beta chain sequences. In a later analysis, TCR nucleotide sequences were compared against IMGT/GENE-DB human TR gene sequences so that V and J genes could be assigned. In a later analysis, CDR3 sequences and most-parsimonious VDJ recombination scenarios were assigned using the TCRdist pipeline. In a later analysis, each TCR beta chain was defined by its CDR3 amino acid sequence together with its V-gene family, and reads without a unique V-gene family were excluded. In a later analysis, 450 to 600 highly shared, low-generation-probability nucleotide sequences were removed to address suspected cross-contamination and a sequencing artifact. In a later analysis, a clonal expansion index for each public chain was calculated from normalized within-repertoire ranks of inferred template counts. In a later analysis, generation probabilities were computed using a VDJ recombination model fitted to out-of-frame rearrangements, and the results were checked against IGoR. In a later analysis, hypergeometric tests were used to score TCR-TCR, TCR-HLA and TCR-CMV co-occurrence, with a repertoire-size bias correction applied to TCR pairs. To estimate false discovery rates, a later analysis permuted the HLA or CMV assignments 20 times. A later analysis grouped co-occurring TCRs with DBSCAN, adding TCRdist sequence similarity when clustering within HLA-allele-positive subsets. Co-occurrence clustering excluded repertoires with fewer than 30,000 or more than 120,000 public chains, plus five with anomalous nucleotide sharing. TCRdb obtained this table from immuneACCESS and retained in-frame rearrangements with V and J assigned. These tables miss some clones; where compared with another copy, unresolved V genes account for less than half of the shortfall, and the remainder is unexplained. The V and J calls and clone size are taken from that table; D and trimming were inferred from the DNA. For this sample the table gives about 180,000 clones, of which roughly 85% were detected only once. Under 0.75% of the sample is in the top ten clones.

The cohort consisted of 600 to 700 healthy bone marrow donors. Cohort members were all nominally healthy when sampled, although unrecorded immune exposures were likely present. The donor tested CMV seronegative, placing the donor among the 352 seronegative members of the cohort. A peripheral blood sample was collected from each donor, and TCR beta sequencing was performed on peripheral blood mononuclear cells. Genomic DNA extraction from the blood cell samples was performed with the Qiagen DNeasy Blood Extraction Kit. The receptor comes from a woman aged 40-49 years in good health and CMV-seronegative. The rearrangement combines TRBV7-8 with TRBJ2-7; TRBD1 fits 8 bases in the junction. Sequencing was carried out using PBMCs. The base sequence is TGTGCCAGCAGCGTATGGACAGGGAACGAGCAGTACTTC. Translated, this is CASSVWTGNEQYF. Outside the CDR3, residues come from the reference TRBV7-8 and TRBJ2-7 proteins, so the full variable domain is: GAGVSQSPRYKVAKRGQDVALRCDPISGHVSLFWYQQALGQGPEFLTYFQNEAQLDKSGLPSDRFFAERPEGSVSTLKIQRTQQEDSAVYLCASSVWTGNEQYFGPGTRLTVT.